A single sample gave rise to the 28 T cell receptor beta chains below, sequenced in a study of T cells in Graves' hyperthyroidism and ophthalmopathy. TCR beta CDR3 region amplification was performed from RNA transcripts. HTBI primers were used for first-round RT-PCR of the TCR CDR3. TCRdb passed the multiplex PCR reads through MiXCR, listing each CDR3 protein once. The sample carries around 530,000 distinct CDR3 sequences, 15% to 20% recorded once. The sample consisted of blood. The source of these receptors is a woman between 18 and 30 years old with Graves' ophthalmopathy.

This clonotype was seen repeatedly, ten times or more. This chain joins TRBV7-9 and TRBJ2-1; 8 bases line up with TRBD1. The CDR3 is made up of 17 amino acids. From germline, CDR1 is SEHNR and CDR2 FQNEAQ (reference sequence). V was clipped by 3 bases and J by 7 bases; unmatched bases: 14. CDR3 bases: TGTGCCAGCAGCTTGGTCCGGACAGGGATCGAATGGAATGAGCAGTTCTTC. Translating it yields CASSLVRTGIEWNEQFF.

This clonotype appeared a few times. The gene calls are TRBV9 and TRBJ2-3, with D possibly being TRBD1 or TRBD2 (6 bases each). CDR1 SGDLS and CDR2 YYNGEE come from the germline V gene. This CDR3 is built from 17 residues. With 0 bases removed from V and 4 bases from J, the gap between germline ends came to 18 bases. CDR3 sequence reads: CASSVEGGGGLSDTQYF. Written as DNA, the CDR3 is TGTGCCAGCAGCGTAGAAGGTGGAGGGGGACTTTCAGATACGCAGTATTTT.

This clonotype was observed a handful of times. The chain combines TRBV9 with TRBJ2-7; tentatively, D is TRBD1 or TRBD2 (5 bases each). Per germline, CDR1 SGDLS and CDR2 YYNGEE. The CDR3 covers 17 residues. V lost 0 bases, J lost 7 bases, and 23 bases lay in between. This CDR3 is CASSVDGATVSSREQYF. The CDR3 region has the DNA TGTGCCAGCAGCGTAGACGGGGCGACCGTTAGTTCGAGGGAGCAGTACTTC.

There are many counts of this clonotype. The chain uses TRBV28 and TRBJ1-2, with no clear D. Trimming took off 5 bases at V and 11 bases at J, with 12 bases between the two ends. The CDR3 extends over 11 amino acids. The germline CDR1 and CDR2 sequences are MDHEN and SYDVKM. CDR3 DNA sequence: TGTGCCAGCAGTCTCCAGAGAGCGTACACCTTC. As protein: CASSLQRAYTF.

The V call is TRBV6-1, the J call TRBJ1-1; unclear D gene. CDR1 and CDR2 from the germline V gene are MNHNS and SASEGT. CDR3 size: 12 residues. The germline V and J ends were trimmed by 6 bases and 3 bases, with 8 bases remaining between them. The CDR3 protein is CASRTSDTEAFF. Written as DNA, the CDR3 is TGTGCCAGCAGAACGAGTGACACTGAAGCTTTCTTT.

This clonotype has ten or more counts. This chain joins TRBV18 and TRBJ1-1; D may be TRBD1 (5 bases). CDR3 length equals 14 residues. The V gene lost 8 bases and the J gene lost 0 bases, with 13 bases spanning the gap. The germline CDR1 and CDR2 sequences are KGHSH and LQKENI. This CDR3 reads CASSPQGMNTEAFF. CDR3 nucleotides: TGTGCCAGCAGCCCGCAGGGAATGAACACTGAAGCTTTCTTT.

This clonotype was recorded many times. The chain uses TRBV10-3 and TRBJ2-7, with TRBD1 matching over 7 bases. The CDR3 totals 15 residues. Germline V gene lookup returns CDR1 ENHRY and CDR2 SYGVKD. J gave up 0 bases and V 3 bases, and 5 bases lay outside the gene matches. CDR3 sequence reads: CAISDGTESSYEQYF. The CDR3 nucleotides read TGTGCCATCAGTGACGGGACAGAGAGCTCCTACGAGCAGTACTTC.

There are many counts of this clonotype. The chain carries TRBV6-1 and TRBJ1-1; D might be TRBD1 (5 bases). The germline V gene has CDR1 MNHNS and CDR2 SASEGT. The ends were cut back, 6 bases at V and 4 bases at J, with 9 bases in the middle. The CDR3 length is 12 residues. The CDR3 is CASSTGPTEAFF. Here the CDR3 DNA reads TGTGCCAGCAGCACAGGTCCCACTGAAGCTTTCTTT.

This chain uses TRBV7-3 with TRBJ2-2; 8 nucleotides agree with TRBD2. Losses at the gene ends were 2 bases for V and 5 bases for J; bases not matched to a gene: 7. The length of the CDR3 is 16 residues. Germline lookup yields CDR1 SGHTA and CDR2 FQGTGA. CDR3 bases: TGTGCCAGCAGCTTACGGGGTAGCGGGACGACCGGGGAGCTGTTTTTT. It yields the protein CASSLRGSGTTGELFF.

This clonotype was seen ten or more times. This sequence joins TRBV2 and TRBJ2-5; 13 positions agree with TRBD2. CDR1 is SNHLY, CDR2 FYNNEI, per germline. The ends lost 6 bases at V and 5 bases at J; junction bases unmatched: 12. This CDR3 spans 17 amino acids. The CDR3, as DNA: TGTGCCAGCAGCTATGGACTAGCGGGGGTTGAGTCGGAGACCCAGTACTTC. Its protein is CASSYGLAGVESETQYF.

This clonotype has ten or more counts. CDR3 DNA sequence: TGTGCCAGCAGTTTCGGGGGGAGGGGGTACACAGATACGCAGTATTTT. Translated: CASSFGGRGYTDTQYF. The V and J genes are TRBV28 and TRBJ2-3, with a possible D match to TRBD2 (7 bases). CDR1 MDHEN and CDR2 SYDVKM come from the germline V gene. The CDR3 runs to 16 residues. V was cut by 3 bases and J by 2 bases, with 15 bases left in between.

This clonotype came up a few times. The chain carries TRBV27 and TRBJ2-7, with a tentative D call TRBD1 (6 bases). Germline values: CDR1 MNHEY, CDR2 SMNVEV (reference sequence). V gave up 3 bases and J gave up 2 bases, with 14 bases separating them. This CDR3 region has 15 residues. The CDR3, as DNA: TGTGCCAGCAGTTTCAACAGGGAAGACCCCTACGAGCAGTACTTC. Its translation: CASSFNREDPYEQYF.

The rearrangement links TRBV15 to TRBJ2-7, with 7 bases that match TRBD1. The CDR3 consists of 14 residues. J was trimmed by 3 bases and V by 0 bases; bases with no gene match: 2. Germline lookup yields CDR1 LNHNV and CDR2 YYDKDF (reference sequence). In DNA form, the CDR3 reads TGTGCCACCAGCAGAGAGACAGGGAACTACGAGCAGTACTTC. It yields the protein CATSRETGNYEQYF.

For this clonotype: A much larger clone is a single base away; this may be a read error. The genes are TRBV5-1 and TRBJ2-1, with unresolved D. The CDR3 length is 15 residues. The V end was cut by 4 bases, the J end by 0 bases, with 11 bases between. CDR1 is SGHRS and CDR2 is YFSETQ in the germline V gene. The CDR3 DNA reads TGCGCCAGCAGCATGGCCGGGCCCTCCTACAATGAGCAGTTCTTC. This codes for CASSMAGPSYNEQFF.

This clonotype has at least ten counts. This chain joins TRBV24-1 and TRBJ2-1; D is perhaps TRBD1 (5 bases). From germline, CDR1 is KGHDR and CDR2 SFDVKD. V lost 1 base and J 4 bases, leaving 13 bases between the germline ends. There are 16 residues in the CDR3. The CDR3 sequence is CATSDFSDTIYNEQFF. CDR3 DNA sequence: TGTGCCACCAGTGATTTTTCGGACACAATTTACAATGAGCAGTTCTTC.

This clonotype was counted ten times or more. The chain joins TRBV7-2 to TRBJ2-7, with TRBD2 matching 7 bases. The junction had 11 bases not matched to a gene; V was cut back by 5 bases and J by 4 bases. Germline lookup yields CDR1 SGHTA and CDR2 FQGNSA. CDR3 length: 15 amino acids. DNA for the CDR3: TGTGCCAGCAGCCCCAGTCCCGGGACTAATTACGAGCAGTACTTC. It codes for CASSPSPGTNYEQYF.

There are many counts of this clonotype. The rearrangement joins TRBV6-2 or TRBV6-3 to TRBJ1-1, with unresolved D. There are 15 residues in the CDR3. V shed 8 bases and J shed 0 bases, with 16 bases lying between them. Germline loops: CDR1 MNHEY, CDR2 SVGEGT. CDR3 region: CASANGEVLNTEAFF. CDR3 in DNA: TGTGCCAGCGCGAACGGGGAAGTGCTGAACACTGAAGCTTTCTTT.

The sample holds many counts of this clonotype. V usage is TRBV12-3 or TRBV12-4 and J usage is TRBJ2-3, with 12 bases aligning to TRBD2. Losses at the gene ends were 7 bases for V and 3 bases for J; bases not matched to a gene: 2. The CDR3 covers 14 residues. This CDR3 reads CASTGTSGTDTQYF. As DNA, the CDR3 is TGTGCCAGCACCGGGACTAGCGGGACAGATACGCAGTATTTT.

This clonotype was observed a few times. The chain uses TRBV29-1 and TRBJ1-2; D remains unclear. Trimming left V 7 bases short and J 2 bases short, with 14 bases between. The germline gives CDR1 SQVTM, CDR2 ANQGSEA. This CDR3 has 13 residues. CDR3 nucleotide sequence: TGCAGCGCTTATGCTCCGGAGAACTATGGCTACACCTTC. Translating it yields CSAYAPENYGYTF.

The V call is TRBV5-8, the J call TRBJ1-2; the D gene is possibly TRBD1 (6 bases). Germline CDR1 SGHTS, CDR2 YDEGEE. Trimming took off 1 base at V and 2 bases at J, with 12 bases between the two ends. CDR3 length: 15 amino acids. DNA of the CDR3: TGTGCCAGCAGCTTGTACGGCAGGGGAAACTATGGCTACACCTTC. Translation gives CASSLYGRGNYGYTF. Full variable domain (remainder filled in from reference TRBV5-8 and TRBJ1-2): EAGVTQSPTHLIKTRGQQATLRCSPISGHTSVYWYQQALGLGLQFLLWYDEGEERNRGNFPPRFSGRQFPNYSSELNVNALELEDSALYLCASSLYGRGNYGYTFGSGTRLTVV.

This clonotype has at least ten counts. The chain employs TRBV28 and TRBJ1-2; D ambiguous. V dropped 5 bases and J dropped 3 bases, with 19 bases sitting between them. In germline, CDR1 is MDHEN, CDR2 SYDVKM. This CDR3 contains 16 residues. CDR3 nucleotide sequence: TGTGCCAGCAGTACACACTTTGAAGGGTGGGACTATGGCTACACCTTC. Protein: CASSTHFEGWDYGYTF.

In its sample, this clonotype was seen many times. This chain links TRBV4-1 with TRBJ1-4, with 9 bases lining up with TRBD1. This CDR3 has 16 residues. V lost 3 bases and J lost 8; bases outside the gene matches: 10. Germline CDR1 is MGHRA and CDR2 is YSYEKL. The DNA for the CDR3 is TGCGCCAGCAGCCAGGCCCCGGGACAGGGAGCAGAAAAACTGTTTTTT. Translated, it gives CASSQAPGQGAEKLFF.

The CDR3 nucleotides read TGTGCCAGCAGCCCCCGATTGGAGGGGGCAGGAAGGGCCAACGTCCTGACTTTC. It specifies CASSPRLEGAGRANVLTF. V and J are TRBV7-2 and TRBJ2-6; maybe TRBD1 (7 bases). This CDR3 contains 18 residues. The germline CDR1 and CDR2 sequences are SGHTA and FQGNSA. V lost 5 bases and J lost 5, with 22 bases in between.

This clonotype was seen only a few times. The chain couples TRBV19 to TRBJ1-1; 7 bases fit TRBD1. This CDR3 spans 15 amino acids. J was trimmed by 3 bases and V by 5 bases; bases with no gene match: 9. Germline V CDR1 and CDR2: LNHDA, SQIVND (reference sequence). In DNA, the CDR3 is TGTGCCAGTAGTGGCTGGTGGCAGGGGGACACTGAAGCTTTCTTT. This translates into CASSGWWQGDTEAFF.

This clonotype showed up many times. The CDR3 reads CASSYSKREGTDTQYF. The CDR3 region has the DNA TGTGCCAGCAGTTACTCGAAGCGGGAGGGTACAGATACGCAGTATTTT. This chain links TRBV6-5 with TRBJ2-3; TRBD2 matches 10 bases. The germline V gene encodes CDR1 MNHEY and CDR2 SVGAGI. The CDR3 is 16 amino acids. The J segment lost 3 bases and the V segment lost 0 bases, leaving 3 bases of the junction unmatched.

The chain joins TRBV14 to TRBJ1-2, with TRBD1 as a possible D gene (6 bases). CDR3 length: 14 amino acids. V was cut by 1 base and J by 8 bases, with 14 bases left in between. CDR1 is SGHDN and CDR2 is FVKESK in the germline V gene. CDR3 bases: TGTGCCAGCAGCCAAGCAACAGGGACTTACGGCTACACCTTC. This translates into CASSQATGTYGYTF.

This clonotype was counted at least ten times. This chain uses TRBV2 with TRBJ1-2; 9 nucleotides agree with TRBD1. V dropped 6 bases and J dropped 4; count of bases not matched to a gene: 6. This CDR3 has 14 residues. Per the germline V gene, CDR1 is SNHLY and CDR2 is FYNNEI. The DNA of the CDR3 is TGTGCCAGCAGGGACTCACAGGGGGCCTATGGCTACACCTTC. It specifies CASRDSQGAYGYTF.

The J gene is TRBJ2-7, the V gene TRBV7-9; a possible D gene is TRBD1 (5 bases). Germline CDR1 reads SEHNR; CDR2 reads FQNEAQ (reference sequence). This CDR3 has 15 amino acids. The V end lost 4 bases, the J end lost 0 bases, and 13 bases lay between the germline ends. This chain's CDR3 is CASSSSTEYSYEQYF. CDR3 coding DNA: TGTGCCAGCAGCTCTTCGACAGAATACTCCTACGAGCAGTACTTC.